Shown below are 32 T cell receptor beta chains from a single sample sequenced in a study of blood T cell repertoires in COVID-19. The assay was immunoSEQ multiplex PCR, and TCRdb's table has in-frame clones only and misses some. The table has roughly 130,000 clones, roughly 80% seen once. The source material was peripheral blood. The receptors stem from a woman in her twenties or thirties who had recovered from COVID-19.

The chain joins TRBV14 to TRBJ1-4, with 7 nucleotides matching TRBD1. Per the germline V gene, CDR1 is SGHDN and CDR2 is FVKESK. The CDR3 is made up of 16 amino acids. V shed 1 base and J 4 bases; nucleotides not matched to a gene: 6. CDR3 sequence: CASSQAPGGINEKLFF. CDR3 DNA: TGTGCCAGCAGCCAAGCCCCAGGGGGTATTAATGAAAAACTGTTTTTT. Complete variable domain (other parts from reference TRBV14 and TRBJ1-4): EAGVTQFPSHSVIEKGQTVTLRCDPISGHDNLYWYRRVMGKEIKFLLHFVKESKQDESGMPNNRFLAERTGGTYSTLKVQPAELEDSGVYFCASSQAPGGINEKLFFGSGTQLSVL.

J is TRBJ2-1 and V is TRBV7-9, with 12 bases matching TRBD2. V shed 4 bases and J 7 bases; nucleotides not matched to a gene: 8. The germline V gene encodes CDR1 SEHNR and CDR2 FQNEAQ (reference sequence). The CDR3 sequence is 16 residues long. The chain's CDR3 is CASSSRLAGVMNEQFF. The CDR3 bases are TGTGCCAGCAGCTCTAGACTAGCGGGAGTTATGAATGAGCAGTTCTTC.

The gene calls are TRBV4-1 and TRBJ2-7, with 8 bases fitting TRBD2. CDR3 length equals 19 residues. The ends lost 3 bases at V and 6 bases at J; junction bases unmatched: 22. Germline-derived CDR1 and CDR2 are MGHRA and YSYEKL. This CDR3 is CASSHLHGGHGGASAEQYF. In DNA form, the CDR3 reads TGCGCCAGCAGCCACCTACACGGGGGACACGGGGGGGCCAGCGCCGAGCAGTACTTC.

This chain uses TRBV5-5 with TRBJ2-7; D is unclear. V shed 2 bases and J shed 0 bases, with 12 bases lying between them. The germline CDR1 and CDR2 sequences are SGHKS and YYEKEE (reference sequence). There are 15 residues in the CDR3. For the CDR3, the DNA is TGTGCCAGCAGCTTCCTAGTGACCAACTCCTACGAGCAGTACTTC. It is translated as CASSFLVTNSYEQYF. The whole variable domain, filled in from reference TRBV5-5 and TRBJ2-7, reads DAGVTQSPTHLIKTRGQQVTLRCSPISGHKSVSWYQQVLGQGPQFIFQYYEKEERGRGNFPDRFSARQFPNYSSELNVNALLLGDSALYLCASSFLVTNSYEQYFGPGTRLTVT.

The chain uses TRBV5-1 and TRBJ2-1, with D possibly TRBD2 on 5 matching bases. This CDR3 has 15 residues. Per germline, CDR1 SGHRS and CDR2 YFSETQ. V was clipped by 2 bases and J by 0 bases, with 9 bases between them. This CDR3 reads CASSFLLGSYNEQFF. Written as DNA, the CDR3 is TGCGCCAGCAGCTTCTTACTAGGCTCCTACAATGAGCAGTTCTTC.

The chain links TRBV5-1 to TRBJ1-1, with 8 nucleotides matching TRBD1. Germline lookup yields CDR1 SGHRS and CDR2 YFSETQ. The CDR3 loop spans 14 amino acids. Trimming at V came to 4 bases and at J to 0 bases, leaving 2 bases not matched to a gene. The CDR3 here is CASSTQGVNTEAFF. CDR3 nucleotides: TGCGCCAGCAGCACACAGGGGGTGAACACTGAAGCTTTCTTT.

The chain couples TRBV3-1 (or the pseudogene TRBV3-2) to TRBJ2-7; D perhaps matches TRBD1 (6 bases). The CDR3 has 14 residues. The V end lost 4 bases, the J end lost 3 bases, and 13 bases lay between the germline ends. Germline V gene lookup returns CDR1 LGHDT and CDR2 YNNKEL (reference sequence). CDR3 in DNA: TGTGCCAGCAGCCGGCAGGGGTCCCTCTACGAGCAGTACTTC. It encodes CASSRQGSLYEQYF.

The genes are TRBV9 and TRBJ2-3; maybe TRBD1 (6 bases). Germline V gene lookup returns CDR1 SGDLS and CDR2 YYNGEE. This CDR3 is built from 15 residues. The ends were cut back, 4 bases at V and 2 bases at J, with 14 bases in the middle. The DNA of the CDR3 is TGTGCCAGCAGCCCAAGGGGACACCCCACAGATACGCAGTATTTT. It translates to CASSPRGHPTDTQYF. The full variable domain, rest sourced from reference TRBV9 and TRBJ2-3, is DSGVTQTPKHLITATGQRVTLRCSPRSGDLSVYWYQQSLDQGLQFLIQYYNGEERAKGNILERFSAQQFPDLHSELNLSSLELGDSALYFCASSPRGHPTDTQYFGPGTRLTVL.

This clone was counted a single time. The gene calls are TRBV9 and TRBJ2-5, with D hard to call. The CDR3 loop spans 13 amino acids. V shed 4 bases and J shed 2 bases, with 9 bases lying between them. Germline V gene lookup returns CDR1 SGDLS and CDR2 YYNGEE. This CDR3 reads CASSPRGQETQYF. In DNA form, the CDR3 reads TGTGCCAGCAGCCCGAGAGGACAAGAGACCCAGTACTTC.

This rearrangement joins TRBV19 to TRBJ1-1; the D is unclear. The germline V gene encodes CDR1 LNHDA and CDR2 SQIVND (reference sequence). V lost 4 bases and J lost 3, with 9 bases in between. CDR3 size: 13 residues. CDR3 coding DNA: TGTGCCAGTAGTACCCCAGGTGACACTGAAGCTTTCTTT. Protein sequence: CASSTPGDTEAFF.

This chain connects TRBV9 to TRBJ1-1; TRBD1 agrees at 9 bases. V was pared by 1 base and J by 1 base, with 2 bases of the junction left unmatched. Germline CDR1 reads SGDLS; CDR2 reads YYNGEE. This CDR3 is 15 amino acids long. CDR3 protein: CASSVQGQGNTEAFF. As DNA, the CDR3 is TGTGCCAGCAGCGTACAGGGACAGGGGAACACTGAAGCTTTCTTT.

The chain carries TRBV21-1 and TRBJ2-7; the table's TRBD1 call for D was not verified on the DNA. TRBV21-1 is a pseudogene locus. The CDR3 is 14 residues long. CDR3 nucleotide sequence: TGTGCCAGCAGGGACAGGGACGAATTCCACGAGCAGTACTTC. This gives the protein CASRDRDEFHEQYF.

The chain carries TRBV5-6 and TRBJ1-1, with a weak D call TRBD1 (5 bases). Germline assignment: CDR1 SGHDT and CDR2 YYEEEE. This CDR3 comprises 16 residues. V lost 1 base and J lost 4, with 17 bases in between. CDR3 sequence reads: CASSLSEAGRGTEAFF. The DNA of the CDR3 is TGTGCCAGCAGCTTGTCCGAAGCAGGGAGGGGCACTGAAGCTTTCTTT. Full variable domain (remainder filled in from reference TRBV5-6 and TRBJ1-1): DAGVTQSPTHLIKTRGQQVTLRCSPKSGHDTVSWYQQALGQGPQFIFQYYEEEERQRGNFPDRFSGHQFPNYSSELNVNALLLGDSALYLCASSLSEAGRGTEAFFGQGTRLTVV.

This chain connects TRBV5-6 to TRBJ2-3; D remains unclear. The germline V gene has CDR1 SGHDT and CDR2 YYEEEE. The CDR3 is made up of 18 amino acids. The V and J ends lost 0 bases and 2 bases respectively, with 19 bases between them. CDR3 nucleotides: TGTGCCAGCAGCTTGGTCCCCCACGAGTTCAGGTCCACAGATACGCAGTATTTT. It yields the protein CASSLVPHEFRSTDTQYF.

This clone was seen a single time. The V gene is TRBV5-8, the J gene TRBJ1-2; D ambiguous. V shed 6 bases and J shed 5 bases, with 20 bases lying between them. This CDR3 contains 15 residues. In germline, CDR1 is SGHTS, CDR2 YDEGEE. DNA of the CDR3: TGTGCCAGCACCCAACTCAACAGAAAGCTTTATGGCTACACCTTC. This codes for CASTQLNRKLYGYTF. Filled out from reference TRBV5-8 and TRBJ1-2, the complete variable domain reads EAGVTQSPTHLIKTRGQQATLRCSPISGHTSVYWYQQALGLGLQFLLWYDEGEERNRGNFPPRFSGRQFPNYSSELNVNALELEDSALYLCASTQLNRKLYGYTFGSGTRLTVV.

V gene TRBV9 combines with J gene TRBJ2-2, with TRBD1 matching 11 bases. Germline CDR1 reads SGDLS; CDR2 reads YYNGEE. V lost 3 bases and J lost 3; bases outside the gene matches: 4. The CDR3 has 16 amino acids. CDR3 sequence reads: CASSARGQGDTGELFF. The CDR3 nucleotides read TGTGCCAGCAGCGCCAGGGGACAGGGGGACACCGGGGAGCTGTTTTTT.

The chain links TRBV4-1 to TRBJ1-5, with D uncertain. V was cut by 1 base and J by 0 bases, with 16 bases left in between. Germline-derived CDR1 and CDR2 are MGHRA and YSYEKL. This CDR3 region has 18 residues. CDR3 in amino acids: CASSQGGTQTYSNQPQHF. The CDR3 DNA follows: TGCGCCAGCAGCCAAGGTGGCACCCAAACATATAGCAATCAGCCCCAGCATTTT.

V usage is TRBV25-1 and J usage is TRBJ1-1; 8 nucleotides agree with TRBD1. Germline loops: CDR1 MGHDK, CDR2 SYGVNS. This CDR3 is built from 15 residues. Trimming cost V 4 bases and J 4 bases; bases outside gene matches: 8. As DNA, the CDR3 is TGTGCCAGCAGTGGAAACAGGGGGTCCTTCACTGAAGCTTTCTTT. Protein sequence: CASSGNRGSFTEAFF.

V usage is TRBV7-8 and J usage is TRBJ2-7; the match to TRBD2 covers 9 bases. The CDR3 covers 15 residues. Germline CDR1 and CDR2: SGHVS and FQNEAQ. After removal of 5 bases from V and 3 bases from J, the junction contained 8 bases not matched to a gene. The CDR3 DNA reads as TGTGCCAGCAGCGTTAGCGGGAGCCAAGTCTACGAGCAGTACTTC. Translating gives CASSVSGSQVYEQYF.

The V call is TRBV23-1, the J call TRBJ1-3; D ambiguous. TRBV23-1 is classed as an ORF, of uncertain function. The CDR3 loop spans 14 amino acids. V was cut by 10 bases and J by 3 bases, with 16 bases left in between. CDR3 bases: TGCGCCAAGACACGAGGGAATAATGGAAACACCATATATTTT. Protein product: CAKTRGNNGNTIYF.

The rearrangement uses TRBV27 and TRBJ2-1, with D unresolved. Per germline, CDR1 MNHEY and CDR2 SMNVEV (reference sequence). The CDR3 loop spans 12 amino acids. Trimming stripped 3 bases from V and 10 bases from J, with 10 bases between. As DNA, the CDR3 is TGTGCCAGCAGTTTCGATACTATCGAGCAGTTCTTC. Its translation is CASSFDTIEQFF.

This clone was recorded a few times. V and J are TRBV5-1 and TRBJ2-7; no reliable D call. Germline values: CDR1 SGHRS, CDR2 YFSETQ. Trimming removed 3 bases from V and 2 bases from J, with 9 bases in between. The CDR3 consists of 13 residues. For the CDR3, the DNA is TGCGCCAGCAGCTCCGGTCCTACCTACGAGCAGTACTTC. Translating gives CASSSGPTYEQYF.

The CDR3 loop is CASSTRTNFYGYTF. DNA for the CDR3: TGTGCCAGCAGCACCCGTACTAATTTCTATGGCTACACCTTC. This sequence joins TRBV7-9 and TRBJ1-2; D unclear. V was pared by 5 bases and J by 4 bases, with 14 bases between. Per germline, CDR1 SEHNR and CDR2 FQNEAQ (reference sequence). The CDR3 is 14 residues long.

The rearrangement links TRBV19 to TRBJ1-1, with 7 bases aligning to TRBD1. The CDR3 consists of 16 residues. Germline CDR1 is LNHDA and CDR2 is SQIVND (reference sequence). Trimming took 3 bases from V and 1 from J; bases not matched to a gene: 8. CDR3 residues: CASSIFGQVRNTEAFF. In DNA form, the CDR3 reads TGTGCCAGTAGTATTTTCGGACAGGTGAGGAACACTGAAGCTTTCTTT. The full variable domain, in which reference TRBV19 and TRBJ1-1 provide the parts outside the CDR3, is DGGITQSPKYLFRKEGQNVTLSCEQNLNHDAMYWYRQDPGQGLRLIYYSQIVNDFQKGDIAEGYSVSREKKESFPLTVTSAQKNPTAFYLCASSIFGQVRNTEAFFGQGTRLTVV.

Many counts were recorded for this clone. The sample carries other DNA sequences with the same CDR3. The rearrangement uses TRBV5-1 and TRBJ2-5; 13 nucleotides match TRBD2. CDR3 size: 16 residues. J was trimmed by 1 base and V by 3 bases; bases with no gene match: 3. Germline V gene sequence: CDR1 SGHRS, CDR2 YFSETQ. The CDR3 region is CASSSGLAGSQETQYF. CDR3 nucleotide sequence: TGCGCCAGCAGCTCGGGACTAGCGGGGTCCCAAGAGACCCAGTACTTC.

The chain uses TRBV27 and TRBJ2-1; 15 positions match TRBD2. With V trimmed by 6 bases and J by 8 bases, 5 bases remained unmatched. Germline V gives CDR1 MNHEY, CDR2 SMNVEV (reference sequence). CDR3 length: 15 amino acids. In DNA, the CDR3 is TGTGCCAGCAGCGGAGGGACTAGCGGGAGGTATGAGCAGTTCTTC. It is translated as CASSGGTSGRYEQFF.

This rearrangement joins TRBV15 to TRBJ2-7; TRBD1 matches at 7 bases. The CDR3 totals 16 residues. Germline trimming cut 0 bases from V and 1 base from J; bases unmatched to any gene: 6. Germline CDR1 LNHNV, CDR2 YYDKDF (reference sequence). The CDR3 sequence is CATSRDPDRLSYEQYF. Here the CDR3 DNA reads TGTGCCACCAGCAGAGACCCGGACAGGTTATCCTACGAGCAGTACTTC.

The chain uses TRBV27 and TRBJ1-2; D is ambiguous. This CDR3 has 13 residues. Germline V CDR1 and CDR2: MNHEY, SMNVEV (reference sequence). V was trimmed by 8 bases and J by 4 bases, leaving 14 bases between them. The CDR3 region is CASQEGRGYGYTF. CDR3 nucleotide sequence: TGTGCCAGCCAAGAGGGCAGAGGCTATGGCTACACCTTC.

CDR3 protein: CATLPDRADMDGYTF. CDR3 DNA sequence: TGTGCCACCCTTCCGGACAGGGCCGATATGGATGGCTACACCTTC. This rearrangement joins TRBV2 to TRBJ1-2; 8 bases line up with TRBD1. The CDR3 sequence is 15 residues long. Germline CDR1 SNHLY, CDR2 FYNNEI. J gave up 6 bases and V 10 bases, and 16 bases lay outside the gene matches.

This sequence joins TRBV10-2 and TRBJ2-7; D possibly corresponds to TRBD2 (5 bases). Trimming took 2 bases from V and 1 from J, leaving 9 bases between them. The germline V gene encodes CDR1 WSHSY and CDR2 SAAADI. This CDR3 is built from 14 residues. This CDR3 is CASSEVTGSYEQYF. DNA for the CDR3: TGCGCCAGCAGTGAGGTGACGGGATCCTACGAGCAGTACTTC.

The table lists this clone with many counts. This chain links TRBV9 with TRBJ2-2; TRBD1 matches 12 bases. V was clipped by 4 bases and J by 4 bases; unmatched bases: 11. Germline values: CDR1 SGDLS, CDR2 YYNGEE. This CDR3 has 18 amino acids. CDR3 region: CASSILAGTGGSTGELFF. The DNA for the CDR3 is TGTGCCAGCAGCATACTTGCAGGGACAGGGGGCTCCACCGGGGAGCTGTTTTTT.

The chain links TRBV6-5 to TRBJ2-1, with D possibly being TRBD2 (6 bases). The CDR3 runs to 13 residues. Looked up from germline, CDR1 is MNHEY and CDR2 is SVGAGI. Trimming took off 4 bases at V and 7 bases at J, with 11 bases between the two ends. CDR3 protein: CASSFSGHNEQFF. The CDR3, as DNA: TGTGCCAGCAGTTTTAGCGGTCATAATGAGCAGTTCTTC.